This passage covers 8 T cell receptor beta chains from one sample sequenced in a study of shared clonotypes between healthy human individuals. Clones were read by immunoSEQ multiplex PCR, and TCRdb kept only the in-frame ones, dropping some. This table has roughly 490,000 clones, 60% to 85% appearing once. What was sequenced was PBMCs. Receptor source: a woman in her thirties or forties in good health. Some clones in this sample may be carry-over from other donors' samples.

About this clone itself: The junction and the germline gene differ at one end; a read error may be behind it. The chain is built from TRBV9 and TRBJ2-4; possibly TRBD1 or TRBD2 for D (5 bases each). CDR1 SGDLS and CDR2 YYNGEE come from the germline V gene. The CDR3 consists of 14 residues. The CDR3 here is CASSVGGAGNIRYF. CDR3 nucleotides: TGTGCCAGCAGCGTAGGAGGGGCTGGAAACATTCGGTACTTC.

The chain couples TRBV2 to TRBJ2-2, with TRBD2 as a possible D gene (6 bases). The CDR3 length is 14 residues. Trimming cost V 7 bases and J 1 base, with 10 bases left between them. From germline, CDR1 is SNHLY and CDR2 FYNNEI. CDR3 coding DNA: TGTGCCAGCAAATGGCGGGAGAACACCGGGGAGCTGTTTTTT. As protein: CASKWRENTGELFF.

This clone was recorded a few times. The same CDR3 also results from other DNA sequences found in this sample. V usage is TRBV28 and J usage is TRBJ2-7; the D gene is possibly TRBD2 (5 bases). V was clipped by 3 bases and J by 4 bases, with 7 bases between them. CDR1 and CDR2 (germline): MDHEN, SYDVKM. The CDR3 spans 12 residues. The CDR3: CASSLSGYEQYF. CDR3 in DNA: TGTGCCAGCAGTTTGTCGGGGTACGAGCAGTACTTC.

The chain couples TRBV12-1 to TRBJ2-1; the DNA was not compared with TRBD2, the D call given in the table. TRBV12-1 is designated a pseudogene. CDR3 length equals 17 residues. As DNA, the CDR3 is TGTGCCAGCAGCCCTGAGAAGCGGGAGGAAGATAATGGTGAGCAGTTCTTC. Translation gives CASSPEKREEDNGEQFF.

The V gene is TRBV10-3, the J gene TRBJ2-7, with D unresolved. The CDR3 sequence is 13 residues long. CDR1 is ENHRY and CDR2 is SYGVKD in the germline V gene. V was pared by 8 bases and J by 0 bases, with 11 bases between. The CDR3 is CAIGSGSSYEQYF. For the CDR3, the DNA is TGTGCCATCGGGTCAGGTTCCTCCTACGAGCAGTACTTC.

This clone was seen more than once but under ten times. This rearrangement joins TRBV21-1 to TRBJ1-5. TRBV21-1 is a known pseudogene. This CDR3 is built from 16 residues. The DNA of the CDR3 is TGTGCCAGCAGCAAAACCTGCGACGGACCCAATCAGCCCCAGCATTTT. This encodes CASSKTCDGPNQPQHF.

The J gene is TRBJ2-1, the V gene TRBV19, with 12 bases identical to TRBD2. V dropped 2 bases and J dropped 2; count of bases not matched to a gene: 1. CDR1 LNHDA and CDR2 SQIVND come from the germline V gene (reference sequence). The CDR3 extends over 16 amino acids. The CDR3 region is CASSIRTSGTYNEQFF. The DNA of the CDR3 is TGTGCCAGTAGTATAAGGACTAGCGGGACCTACAATGAGCAGTTCTTC. Variable domain in full (rest from reference TRBV19 and TRBJ2-1): DGGITQSPKYLFRKEGQNVTLSCEQNLNHDAMYWYRQDPGQGLRLIYYSQIVNDFQKGDIAEGYSVSREKKESFPLTVTSAQKNPTAFYLCASSIRTSGTYNEQFFGPGTRLTVL.

In its sample, this clone was seen many times. This chain uses TRBV5-1 with TRBJ2-5, with D possibly matching TRBD1 (5 bases). Trimming shortened V by 2 bases and J by 5 bases, and 10 bases separated the two germline ends. This CDR3 region has 13 residues. From germline, CDR1 is SGHRS and CDR2 YFSETQ. The CDR3 loop reads CASSFGGAETQYF. CDR3 in DNA: TGCGCCAGCAGCTTCGGTGGGGCGGAGACCCAGTACTTC.